This T cell receptor beta chain was captured in a study of blood T cell repertoires in COVID-19. Study as a whole: Italy, Spain and the United States were the sources of the convalescent and acute COVID-19 samples. The cDNA or gDNA used as material had been derived from T cells, B-cell-depleted T cells, or PBMCs.

Participants, 18 to 89 years old, spanned around 25 US areas. Two consecutive negative NP/OP PCR tests, clearance, or resolved symptoms defined Cohort 3 recovery. CDR3 length: 13 residues. The V and J ends lost 3 bases and 7 bases, in that order; junction bases with no gene match: 3. CDR1 is SGHRS, CDR2 YFSETQ, per germline. The data were produced by immunoSEQ multiplex PCR, yet TCRdb's version contains in-frame clones alone and is incomplete. Here the sample spans roughly 290,000 clones, roughly 85% being singletons. Sequenced input: PBMCs or T cells enriched from blood (not recorded which). The J gene is TRBJ1-2, the V gene TRBV5-1; 10 bases match TRBD1. This receptor was obtained from a woman aged 25 to 45 who had recovered from COVID-19. CDR3 sequence (DNA): TGCGCCAGCAGCTGGGGACAGGGGAGTGGCTACACCTTC. Translating gives CASSWGQGSGYTF.